The rows below give T cell receptor beta chains drawn from one sample of a study of shared clonotypes between healthy human individuals. The table came from immunoSEQ multiplex PCR; TCRdb's copy has only in-frame clones and leaves some out. This sample yields millions of clones, of which about 95% are seen a single time; approximately 1.2% belongs to the top ten. Input material: naive CD8+ T cells sorted from blood. These receptor sequences come from a man in his late teens or twenties in good health. The conserved cysteine and the conserved F or W are not part of the CDR3 here. The order of the fields is J gene, V gene, CDR3 protein.

TRBJ2-7	TRBV6-5	ASSDRGYEQY
TRBJ2-5	TRBV7-9	ASSLVGGLAGYQETQY
TRBJ2-1	TRBV19	ASSAKPLAGGPNEQF
TRBJ1-1	TRBV13	ASSIGTGGTEAF
TRBJ2-2	TRBV9	ASSVYDTATGELF
TRBJ1-2	TRBV29-1	SVEDWGTKGYNYGYT
TRBJ1-1	TRBV5-1	ASRELNTEAF
TRBJ2-7	TRBV19	ASSRQGSSYEQY
TRBJ2-1	TRBV2	ASSDHRGGSSYNEQF
TRBJ2-7	TRBV5-6	ASSLVTEKPFSYEQY
TRBJ2-1	TRBV5-6	ASSFSWQGSYNEQF
TRBJ2-1	TRBV7-9	ASRPYRDTGGYNEQF
TRBJ2-7	TRBV7-3	ASSSTLGYEQY
TRBJ2-7	TRBV27	ASSSLGVAGSSYEQY
TRBJ2-2	TRBV30	AWNPGTGNTGELF
TRBJ1-5	TRBV4-1	ASSPLLGPSNQPQH
TRBJ1-4	TRBV9	ASSAGQGSANEKLF
TRBJ1-1	TRBV4-1	ASSQDRVGKNTEAF
TRBJ2-2	TRBV5-6	ASSLFPGELF
TRBJ2-1	TRBV7-9	ASSSSNEQF
TRBJ1-5	TRBV27	ASSPEGSSSNQPQH
TRBJ1-2	TRBV5-4	ASSLWTGRGEYGYT
TRBJ2-1	TRBV14	ASSQSPFTGAAYNEQF
TRBJ1-3	TRBV15	ATSLRTPPDTIY
TRBJ1-5	TRBV21-1	ASSKWGPNSNQPQH
TRBJ1-2	TRBV7-8	ASSVRQGEIDYGYGYT
TRBJ2-7	TRBV5-1	ASSPGHGSSYEQY
TRBJ2-5	TRBV9	ASSGRGLQETQY
TRBJ1-4	TRBV27	ASSLFSTRGLSEKLF
TRBJ2-1	TRBV7-9	ASSFTGWGEQF
TRBJ1-2	TRBV29-1	SAPSENYGYT
TRBJ2-7	TRBV5-1	ASSWTGAPYEQY
TRBJ1-1	TRBV30	AWSPGYRDWGMVDTEAF